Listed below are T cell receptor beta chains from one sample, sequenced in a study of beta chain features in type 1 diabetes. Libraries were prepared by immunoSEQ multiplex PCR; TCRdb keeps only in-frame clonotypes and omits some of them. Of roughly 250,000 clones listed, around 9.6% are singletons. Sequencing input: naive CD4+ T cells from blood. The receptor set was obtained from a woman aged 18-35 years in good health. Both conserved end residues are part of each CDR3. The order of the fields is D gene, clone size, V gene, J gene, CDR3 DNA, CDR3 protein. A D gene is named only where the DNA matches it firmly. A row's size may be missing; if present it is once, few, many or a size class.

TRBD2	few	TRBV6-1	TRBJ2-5	TGTGCCAGCCCTAGCGGGGACCAAGAGACCCAGTACTTC	CASPSGDQETQYF
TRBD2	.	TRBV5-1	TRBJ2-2	TGCGCCAGCAGCTACCTAGCGGGAGTCGCCGGGGAGCTGTTTTTT	CASSYLAGVAGELFF
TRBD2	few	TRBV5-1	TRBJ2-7	TGCGCCAGCAGCTTGCTAGCGGGAGGCTCCTACGAGCAGTACTTC	CASSLLAGGSYEQYF
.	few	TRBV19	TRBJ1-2	TGTGCCAGCTCCCAGGGACTTAACTATGGCTACACCTTC	CASSQGLNYGYTF
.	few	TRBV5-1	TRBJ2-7	TGCGCCAGCAGCACCGATCCCCAGGGACTCGACGAGCAGTACTTC	CASSTDPQGLDEQYF
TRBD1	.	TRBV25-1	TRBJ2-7	TGTGCCAGCACCCCGGGACAGGGAATCAACGAGCAGTACTTC	CASTPGQGINEQYF
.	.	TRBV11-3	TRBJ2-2	TGTGCCAGCAGCCCTGGGGGGATCCCCGGGGAGCTGTTTTTT	CASSPGGIPGELFF
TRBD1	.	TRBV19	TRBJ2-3	TGTGCCAGTAGCCTCCACCGGGGGGACAGGGCAACAGATACGCAGTATTTT	CASSLHRGDRATDTQYF
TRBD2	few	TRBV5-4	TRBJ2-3	TGTGCCAGCAGCGACGGGACTAGCGGGGCCTCAGATACGCAGTATTTT	CASSDGTSGASDTQYF
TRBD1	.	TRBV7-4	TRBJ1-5	TGTGCCAGCAGCGACCCATCCTACCACCACGACAGGGGCGCTCAGCCCCAGCATTTT	CASSDPSYHHDRGAQPQHF
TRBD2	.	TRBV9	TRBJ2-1	TGTGCCAGCAATCTAGCGGGGGGTCTCAATGAGCAGTTCTTC	CASNLAGGLNEQFF
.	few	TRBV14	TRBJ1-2	TGTGCCAGCAGCCCTCATACAGGGATGGAATGGTCTGATGGCTACACCTTC	CASSPHTGMEWSDGYTF
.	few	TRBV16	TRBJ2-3	TGTGCCAGCAGCCAATCGACAGTTAGCACAGATACGCAGTATTTT	CASSQSTVSTDTQYF
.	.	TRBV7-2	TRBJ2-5	TGTGCCAGCAGCCCTACAGGTAGTTCCCAGTACTTC	CASSPTGSSQYF
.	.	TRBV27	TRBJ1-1	TGTGCCAGCAGTTTAAAGAGAAACACTGAAGCTTTCTTT	CASSLKRNTEAFF
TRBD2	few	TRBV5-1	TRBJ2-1	TGCGCCAGCAGCGTAGGACTAGTTGCCTCCTACAATGAGCAGTTCTTC	CASSVGLVASYNEQFF
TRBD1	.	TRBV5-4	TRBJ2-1	TGTGCCAGCAGCGGGGGACAGGGTCCTGAGCAGTTCTTC	CASSGGQGPEQFF
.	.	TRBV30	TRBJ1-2	TGTGCCTGGAGCGGAGAATTGGTCAGTTACAATGGCTACACCTTC	CAWSGELVSYNGYTF
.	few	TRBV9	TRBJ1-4	TGTGCCAGCAGCCCCGAGGGCCCCCCAACCGAAAAACTGTTTTTT	CASSPEGPPTEKLFF
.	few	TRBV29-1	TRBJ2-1	TGCAGCGTCCTGATCCCGAGACTGCAATTAAACCGGAGAGACAATGAGCAGTTCTTC	CSVLIPRLQLNRRDNEQFF
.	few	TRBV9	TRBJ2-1	TGTGCCAGCAGCGTAGTGGGCCTCAGCTCCTACAATGAGCAGTTCTTC	CASSVVGLSSYNEQFF
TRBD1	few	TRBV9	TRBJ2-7	TGTGCCAGCAGCGTAGACACAGGGGGCCCCTACGAGCAGTACTTC	CASSVDTGGPYEQYF
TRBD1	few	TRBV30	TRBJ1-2	TGTGCCTGGGGGACAGGGGTTGTCACTAACTATGGCTACACCTTC	CAWGTGVVTNYGYTF
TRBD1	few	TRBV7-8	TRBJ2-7	TGTGCCAGCAGCTTAAGAGGTCGGGGACAGGGAGACTACGAGCAGTACTTC	CASSLRGRGQGDYEQYF
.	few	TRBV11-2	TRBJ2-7	TGTGCCAGCAGCCGAGGGGCGGGGCGACGGGAGCAGTACTTC	CASSRGAGRREQYF
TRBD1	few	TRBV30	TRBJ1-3	TGTGCCTGGAGTAGGGACAGGATCACTGGAAACACCATATATTTT	CAWSRDRITGNTIYF
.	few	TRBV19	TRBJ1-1	TGTGCCAGTACGGGGGGGACGAACACTGAAGCTTTCTTT	CASTGGTNTEAFF
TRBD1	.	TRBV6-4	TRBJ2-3	TGTGCCAGCAGCACGCTGAGATATATGGGACAGCGTGAAGAAGGGGATACGCAGTATTTT	CASSTLRYMGQREEGDTQYF
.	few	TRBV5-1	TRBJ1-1	TGCGCCAGCAGCGAGGGTAGCCTGAACACTGAAGCTTTCTTT	CASSEGSLNTEAFF
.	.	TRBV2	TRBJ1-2	TGTGCCAGCGGAAAAGGGACACGAAACTATGGCTACACCTTC	CASGKGTRNYGYTF
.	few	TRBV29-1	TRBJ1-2	TGCAGCGTTGGACAGAACTATGGCTACACCTTC	CSVGQNYGYTF
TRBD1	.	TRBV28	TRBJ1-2	TGTGCCAGCAGTTTCCCACAGGGGCGTAACTATGGCTACACCTTC	CASSFPQGRNYGYTF
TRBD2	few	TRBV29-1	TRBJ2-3	TGCAGCGTTGTTCGAGCGGGAGGGCCCACAGATACGCAGTATTTT	CSVVRAGGPTDTQYF
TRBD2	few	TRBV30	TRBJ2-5	TGTGCCTGGAGAGGAATGAGGCGGGAGTCAGAGACCCAGTACTTC	CAWRGMRRESETQYF
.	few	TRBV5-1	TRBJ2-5	TGCGCCAGCAGCCCTGGAAGGACTGGAGAGACCCAGTACTTC	CASSPGRTGETQYF
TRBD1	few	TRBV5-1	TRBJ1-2	TGCGCCAGCAGCGCACCGGACAGGGGGGACTATGGCTACACCTTC	CASSAPDRGDYGYTF
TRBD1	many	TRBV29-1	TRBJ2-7	TGCAGCGTTGCAACGGGACAGGGGTACGAGCAGTACTTC	CSVATGQGYEQYF
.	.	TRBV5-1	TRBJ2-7	TGCGCCAGCAGCTTGGCTGGCCTCTACGAGCAGTACTTC	CASSLAGLYEQYF
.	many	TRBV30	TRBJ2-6	TGTGCCTGGCGGAGGCTAGACTCTGGGGCCAACGTCCTGACTTTC	CAWRRLDSGANVLTF
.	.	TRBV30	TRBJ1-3	TGTGCCTGGAGTGTACTCTCTGGAAACACCATATATTTT	CAWSVLSGNTIYF
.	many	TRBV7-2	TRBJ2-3	TGTGCCAGCAGCTCCCAAGACAGGCCGTATACGCAGTATTTT	CASSSQDRPYTQYF
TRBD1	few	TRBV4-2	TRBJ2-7	TGTGCCAGCAGCCCCACCGGGACAGGGGGCTACGAGCAGTACTTC	CASSPTGTGGYEQYF
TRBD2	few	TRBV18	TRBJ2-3	TGTGCCAGCTCACCGCTCGAACTAGCGGGGGGGCCGGATACGCAGTATTTT	CASSPLELAGGPDTQYF
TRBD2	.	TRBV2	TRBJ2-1	TGTGCCAGCCAGACTAGCAGCTCCTACAATGAGCAGTTCTTC	CASQTSSSYNEQFF
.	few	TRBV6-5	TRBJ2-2	TGTGCCAGCAGTTACTCGACTCTCGGGGAGCTGTTTTTT	CASSYSTLGELFF
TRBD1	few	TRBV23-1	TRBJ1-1	TGCGCCACAGGGACAGGGGGAAGGACTGAAGCTTTCTTT	CATGTGGRTEAFF
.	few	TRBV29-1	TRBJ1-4	TGCAGCGTTGGGACAGACGCAACTAATGAAAAACTGTTTTTT	CSVGTDATNEKLFF
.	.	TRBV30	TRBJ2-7	TGTGCCTGGAGTCTCCGGTCCTACGAGCAGTACTTC	CAWSLRSYEQYF
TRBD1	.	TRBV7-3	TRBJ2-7	TGTGCCAGCAGTAGACAGGGGTCCTACGAGCAGTACTTC	CASSRQGSYEQYF
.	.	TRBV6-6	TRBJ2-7	TGTGCCAGCGCGACGCGGCAGGGCTCCTACGAGCAGTACTTC	CASATRQGSYEQYF
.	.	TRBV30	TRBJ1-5	TGTGCCTGGAGCTCCGGGACTCCCGGGGTGAGCAATCAGCCCCAGCATTTT	CAWSSGTPGVSNQPQHF
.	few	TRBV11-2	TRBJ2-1	TGTGCCAGCAGCGTCAGGGTTCGGTCCTACAATGAGCAGTTCTTC	CASSVRVRSYNEQFF
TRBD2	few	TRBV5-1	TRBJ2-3	TGCGCCAGCAGCCCGGGACTAGCGGGAGTGACTAGCACAGATACGCAGTATTTT	CASSPGLAGVTSTDTQYF
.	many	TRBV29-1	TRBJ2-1	TGCAGCGTTGAAGATCAGGGTTTCGAGCAGTTCTTC	CSVEDQGFEQFF
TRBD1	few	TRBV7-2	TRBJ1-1	TGTGCCAGCAGCTTCAACAGGGGGAACACTGAAGCTTTCTTT	CASSFNRGNTEAFF
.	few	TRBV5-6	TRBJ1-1	TGTGCCAGCAGCTGGGGTAAGGGGGCTGAAGCTTTCTTT	CASSWGKGAEAFF
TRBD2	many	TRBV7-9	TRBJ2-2	TGTGCCAGCAGCCGACCCTCCCTAGCGGGGAACACCGGGGAGCTGTTTTTT	CASSRPSLAGNTGELFF
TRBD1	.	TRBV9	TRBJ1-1	TGTGCCAGCAGCCAACGGACAGGACCTGACACTGAAGCTTTCTTT	CASSQRTGPDTEAFF
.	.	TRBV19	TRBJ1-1	TGTGCCAGTAGTTCCCGCGCGGGGGGAACTGAAGCTTTCTTT	CASSSRAGGTEAFF